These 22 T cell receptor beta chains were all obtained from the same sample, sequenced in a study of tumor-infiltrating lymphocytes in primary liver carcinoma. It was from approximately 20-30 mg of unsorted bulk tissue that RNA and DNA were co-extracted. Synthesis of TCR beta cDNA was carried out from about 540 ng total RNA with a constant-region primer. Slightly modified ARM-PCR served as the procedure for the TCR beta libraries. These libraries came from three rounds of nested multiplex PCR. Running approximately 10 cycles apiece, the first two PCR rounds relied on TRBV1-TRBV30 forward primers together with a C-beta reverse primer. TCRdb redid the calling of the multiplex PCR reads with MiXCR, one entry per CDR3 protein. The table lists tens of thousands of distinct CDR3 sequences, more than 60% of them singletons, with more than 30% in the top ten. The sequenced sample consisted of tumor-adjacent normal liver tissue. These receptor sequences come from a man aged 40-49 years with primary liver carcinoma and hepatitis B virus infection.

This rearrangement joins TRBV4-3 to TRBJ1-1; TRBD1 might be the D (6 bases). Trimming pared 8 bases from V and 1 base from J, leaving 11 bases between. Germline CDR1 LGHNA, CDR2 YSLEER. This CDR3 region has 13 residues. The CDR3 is CASPQGGNTEAFF. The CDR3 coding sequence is TGCGCCAGCCCCCAAGGGGGGAACACTGAAGCTTTCTTT.

CDR3 coding DNA: TGTTTCAGCAGTTACAAGGGCCCTGCCGCTTCGATACCCTACGAGCAGTACTTC. The encoded protein is CFSSYKGPAASIPYEQYF. The chain joins TRBV6-5 to TRBJ2-7; no clear D. CDR3 length equals 18 residues. Germline CDR1 is MNHEY and CDR2 is SVGAGI.

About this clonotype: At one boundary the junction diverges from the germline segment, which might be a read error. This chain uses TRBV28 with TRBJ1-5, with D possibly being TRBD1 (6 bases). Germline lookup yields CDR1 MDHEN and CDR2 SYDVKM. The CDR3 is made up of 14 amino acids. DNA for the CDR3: TGTGCCAGCAGTTTGACAGGAGGAATGCATCCCCAACATTTT. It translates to CASSLTGGMHPQHF.

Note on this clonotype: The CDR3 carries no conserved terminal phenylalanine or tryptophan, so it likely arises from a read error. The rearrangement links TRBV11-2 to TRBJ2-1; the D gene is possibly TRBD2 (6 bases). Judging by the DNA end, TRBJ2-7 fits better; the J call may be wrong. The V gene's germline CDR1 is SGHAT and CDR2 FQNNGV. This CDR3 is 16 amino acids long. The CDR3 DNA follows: TGTGCCATCAGCTTTGGGGGAGGAGGGCGCTTCAATGAGCAGTACCTC. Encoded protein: CAISFGGGGRFNEQYL.

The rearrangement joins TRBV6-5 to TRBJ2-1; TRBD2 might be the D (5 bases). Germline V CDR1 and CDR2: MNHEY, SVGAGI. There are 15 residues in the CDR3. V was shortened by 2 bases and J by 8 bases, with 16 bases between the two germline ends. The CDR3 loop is CASSYSQEAYDEQFF. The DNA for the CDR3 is TGTGCCAGCAGTTACAGCCAGGAGGCATACGATGAGCAGTTCTTC.

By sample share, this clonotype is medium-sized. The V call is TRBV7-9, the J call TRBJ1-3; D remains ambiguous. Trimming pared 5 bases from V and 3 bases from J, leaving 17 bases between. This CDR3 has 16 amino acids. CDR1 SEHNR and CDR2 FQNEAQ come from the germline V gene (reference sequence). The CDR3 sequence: CASSPPSGVSGNTIYF. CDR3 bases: TGTGCCAGCAGCCCACCCTCCGGGGTGAGTGGAAACACCATATATTTT.

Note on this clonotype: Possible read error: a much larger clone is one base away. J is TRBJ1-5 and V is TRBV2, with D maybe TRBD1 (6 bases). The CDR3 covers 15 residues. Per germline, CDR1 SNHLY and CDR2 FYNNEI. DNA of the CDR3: TGTGCCAGCAGTTTACAGGGCACCCCTGATCAGCCCCACCATTTT. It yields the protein CASSLQGTPDQPHHF.

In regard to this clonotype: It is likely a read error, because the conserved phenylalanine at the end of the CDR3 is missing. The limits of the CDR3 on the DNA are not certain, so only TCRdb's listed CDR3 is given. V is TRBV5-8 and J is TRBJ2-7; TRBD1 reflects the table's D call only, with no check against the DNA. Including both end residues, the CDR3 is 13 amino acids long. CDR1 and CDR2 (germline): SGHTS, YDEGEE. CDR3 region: CASSLDPDYEQYL.

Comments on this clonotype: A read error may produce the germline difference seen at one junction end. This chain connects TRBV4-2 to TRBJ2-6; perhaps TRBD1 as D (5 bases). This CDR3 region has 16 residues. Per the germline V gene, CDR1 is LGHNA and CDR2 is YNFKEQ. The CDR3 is CVSSQEAISGANVLTF. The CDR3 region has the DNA TGTGTCAGCAGCCAAGAAGCAATCTCTGGGGCCAACGTACTGACTTTC.

The CDR3 DNA reads as TGTGCCAGCAGCTGTGACATGGGACTGAACTATGGCTACACCTTC. Translated, it gives CASSCDMGLNYGYTF. The rearrangement joins TRBV5-5 to TRBJ1-2; D might be TRBD1 (5 bases). V lost 3 bases and J lost 2, with 14 bases in between. The length of the CDR3 is 15 residues. Germline lookup yields CDR1 SGHKS and CDR2 YYEKEE (reference sequence). Using reference TRBV5-5 and TRBJ1-2 for the parts outside the CDR3, the full variable domain is DAGVTQSPTHLIKTRGQQVTLRCSPISGHKSVSWYQQVLGQGPQFIFQYYEKEERGRGNFPDRFSARQFPNYSSELNVNALLLGDSALYLCASSCDMGLNYGYTFGSGTRLTVV.

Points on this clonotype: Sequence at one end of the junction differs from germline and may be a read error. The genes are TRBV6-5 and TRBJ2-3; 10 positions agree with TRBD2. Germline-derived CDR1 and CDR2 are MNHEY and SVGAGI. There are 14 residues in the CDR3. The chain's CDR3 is CANPELAGTDTHYF. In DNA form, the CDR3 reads TGTGCCAACCCAGAACTAGCGGGAACAGATACGCACTATTTT.

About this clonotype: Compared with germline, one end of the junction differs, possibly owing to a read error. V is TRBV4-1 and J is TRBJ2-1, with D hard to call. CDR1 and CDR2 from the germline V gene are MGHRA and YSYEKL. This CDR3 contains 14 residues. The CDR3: CASSQKSQYNEQFF. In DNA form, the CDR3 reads TGCGCCAGCAGCCAAAAGTCCCAGTACAATGAGCAATTCTTC.

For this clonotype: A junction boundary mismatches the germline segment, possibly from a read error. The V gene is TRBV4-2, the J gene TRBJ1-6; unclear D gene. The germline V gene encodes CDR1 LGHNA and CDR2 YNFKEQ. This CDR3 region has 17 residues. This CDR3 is CASRQVAGLPPMGTLHF. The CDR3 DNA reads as TGTGCCAGCAGGCAAGTGGCCGGCCTTCCCCCGATGGGAACCCTCCACTTT.

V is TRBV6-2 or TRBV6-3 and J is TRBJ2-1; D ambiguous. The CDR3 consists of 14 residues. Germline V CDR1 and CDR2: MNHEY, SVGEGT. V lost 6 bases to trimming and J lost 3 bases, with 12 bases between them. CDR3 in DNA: TGTGCCAGCAGCATGCAAGGGCTCTACAATGAGCAGTTCTTC. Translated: CASSMQGLYNEQFF.

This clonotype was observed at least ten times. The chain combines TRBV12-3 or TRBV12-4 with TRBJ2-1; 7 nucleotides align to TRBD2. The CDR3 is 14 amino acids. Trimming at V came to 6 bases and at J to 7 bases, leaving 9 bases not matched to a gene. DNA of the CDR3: TGTGCCAGCAGGGGGGGGGGTAAGGGGAATGAGCAGTTCTTC. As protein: CASRGGGKGNEQFF.

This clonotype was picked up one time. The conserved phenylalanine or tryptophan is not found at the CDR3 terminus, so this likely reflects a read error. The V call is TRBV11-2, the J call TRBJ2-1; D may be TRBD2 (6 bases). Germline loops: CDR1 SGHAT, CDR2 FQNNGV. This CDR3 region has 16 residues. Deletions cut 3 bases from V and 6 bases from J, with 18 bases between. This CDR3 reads CASSFGGGVRFNEQFI. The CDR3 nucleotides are TGTGCCAGCAGCTTTGGGGGAGGTGTGCGTTTCAATGAGCAGTTCATC.

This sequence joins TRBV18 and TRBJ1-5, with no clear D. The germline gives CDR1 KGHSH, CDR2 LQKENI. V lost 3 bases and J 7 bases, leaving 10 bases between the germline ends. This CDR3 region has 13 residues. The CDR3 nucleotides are TGTGCCAGCTCACCCTGTATTGGGCAGCCCCAGCATTTT. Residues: CASSPCIGQPQHF.

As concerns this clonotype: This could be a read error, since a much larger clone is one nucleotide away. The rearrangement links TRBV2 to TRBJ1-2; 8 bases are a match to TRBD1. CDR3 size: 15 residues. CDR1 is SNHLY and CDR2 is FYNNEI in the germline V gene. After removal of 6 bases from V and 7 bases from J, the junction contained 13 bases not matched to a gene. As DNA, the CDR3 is TGTGCCAGCAGCCGGGACAGGTGTTACGGCTCTGGCTACACCTTC. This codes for CASSRDRCYGSGYTF.

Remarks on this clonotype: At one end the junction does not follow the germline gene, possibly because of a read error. In DNA form, the CDR3 reads TGTGCCATCAGGGAGGGGTACACAGATGCGCAGTATTTT. This codes for CAIREGYTDAQYF. This chain links TRBV10-3 with TRBJ2-3, with D possibly being TRBD2 (6 bases). The CDR3 length is 13 residues. The germline V gene has CDR1 ENHRY and CDR2 SYGVKD.

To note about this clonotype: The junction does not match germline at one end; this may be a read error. The CDR3 protein is CASSPGSSPDSQYF. The CDR3 DNA sequence: TGTGCCAGCAGCCCCGGGAGTAGCCCAGATTCGCAGTATTTT. The gene calls are TRBV7-9 and TRBJ2-3; possible D gene TRBD2, 6 bases. The CDR3 totals 14 residues. Germline values: CDR1 SEHNR, CDR2 FQNEAQ (reference sequence).

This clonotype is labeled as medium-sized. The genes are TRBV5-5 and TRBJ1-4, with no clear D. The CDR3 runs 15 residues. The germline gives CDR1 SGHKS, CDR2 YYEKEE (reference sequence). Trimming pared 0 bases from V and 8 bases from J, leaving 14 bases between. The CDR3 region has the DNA TGTGCCAGCAGCTTGGAGTGGAGGGATGGAGAAAAACTGTTTTTT. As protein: CASSLEWRDGEKLFF.

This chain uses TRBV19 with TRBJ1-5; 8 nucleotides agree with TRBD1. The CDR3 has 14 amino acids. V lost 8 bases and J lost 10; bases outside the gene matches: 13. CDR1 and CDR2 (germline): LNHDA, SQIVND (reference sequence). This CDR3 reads CASAVQGATHPQHF. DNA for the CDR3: TGTGCCAGTGCCGTCCAGGGGGCGACTCATCCCCAGCATTTT.